This T cell receptor beta chain was observed in a study of beta chain features in type 1 diabetes (dated by TCRdb to the late 2010s). In terms of the full investigation: No differences in mean age, gender distribution, total cell number or subset yield were found between patients and healthy donors. A total of around 110,000,000 sorted cells were examined across all samples, and a strong correlation was observed between cell number per subset and RNA yield. The study compared the TCRB repertoires of sorted circulating CD4+ T cell subsets in recently diagnosed type 1 diabetes patients with those in matched healthy donors. Whereas all 30 or so donors provided naive and central memory subsets, regulatory and stem cell-like memory subsets were isolated from just 8 patients and about 8 healthy donors.

The entire amount of isolated RNA was reverse transcribed using the High Capacity cDNA Reverse Transcription Kit, so the sequenced TCRB transcripts were expressed ones. Deep immunoSEQ sequencing was applied to naive, central memory and regulatory T cell samples, giving an average of about 3.8 million total reads per sample. After sorted cells were lysed in RLT buffer, RNA was extracted with DNase-treated RNeasy Micro or Mini kits, with the choice depending on cell number. To prevent cross-contamination, every cell subset was processed on its own, while patient and healthy donor samples were processed together. Using the immunoSEQ multiplex PCR, TCRB sequences were amplified from cDNA into 87-bp fragments spanning the CDR3 region. Sequencing of the amplicons was done on the Illumina HiSeq platform. Per the source publication's procedure: Synthetic template baselines were used to correct PCR bias computationally, reads within Hamming distance 2 were collapsed together, and singletons that could not be merged were discarded. Reads were aligned to IMGT to assign V, D and J genes, CDR3 length, and insertions or deletions at six rearrangement sites. Clonotype counts were normalized to sorted cell number within each subset before computing true diversity and Gini coefficients with the tcR R package. Repertoire sharing was quantified using the overlap coefficient calculated on TCRB nucleotide sequences. Out-of-frame TCRB sequences from naive cells were analyzed to stand in for the pre-selection repertoire. The table comes from immuneACCESS by way of TCRdb, which keeps in-frame sequences with V and J called. Part of the clones is missing from these tables; in studies checked, under half for an unresolved V gene and the rest for unknown reasons. V, J and clone size were drawn from that table, and D and trimming were deduced from the DNA. For this sample the table gives about 150,000 clones, of which 8.5% to 12% were detected only once. Of the sample, roughly 1.3% is held by the ten largest clones.

This clone came up a few times. The antigen it recognizes is unknown. No base quality information exists; no much larger clone differs at one position. From each donor, a single peripheral blood sample of about 116 mL on average was drawn into heparinised tubes. A BD FACSAria II and a panel including CD45RO, CCR7, CD25, CD127, CD95 and CD27 were used to sort naive, central memory, regulatory and stem cell-like memory CD4+ T cells. All sorted populations exceeded 95% purity. PBMCs were isolated immediately by Lymphoprep density gradient centrifugation and stained directly without culture. So that batch effects would be minimized, each experiment stained and sorted samples in pairs, pairing one healthy donor with one patient. Via the germline V gene, CDR1 is SNHLY and CDR2 FYNNEI. The junction carries 10 bases between V and J, which are trimmed by 6 bases and 11 bases respectively. Taken from cysteine to phenylalanine, the CDR3 has 10 residues. Only the CDR3 part of the read is kept: 30 bases, read in frame from the first base.

Points the paper makes about the study in general: At VDJ recombination sites, patients with type 1 diabetes made fewer insertions and deleted more nucleotides, a pattern implying thymic rearrangement abnormalities. PCR might favor shorter templates, but patient and control samples were amplified and corrected together, so any skew would affect both groups equally. Because cDNA rather than genomic DNA was sequenced, highly expressing activated cells could have been over-represented, although no difference in activation and CD3 levels was found between groups. Because the HLA sub-analyses included only small numbers of individuals, any influence of HLA type on TCRB rearrangement was left unresolved. In all four CD4+ subsets, TCRB CDR3 length was moderately but significantly shorter in type 1 diabetes patients. Naive, central memory and regulatory TCRB repertoires appeared to be more similar among patients than among healthy donors.

This TCR was sampled from a man between 18 and 35 years old in good health. The V gene is TRBV2 and the J gene is TRBJ2-5; the D segment could be TRBD2, given 6 matching bases. Sequencing used naive CD4+ T cells from blood. The cell subset or site label here, explained by the study, means: true naive CD4+ T cells. The bases read TGTGCCAGCAGAACGGGAGAGCAGTACTTC. This yields the protein CASRTGEQYF.